This T cell receptor (beta chain) derives from a study of technical replicates of blood from a few donors. This CDR3 has 18 amino acids. Germline values: CDR1 SEHNR, CDR2 FQNEAQ (reference sequence). Trimming at V came to 5 bases and at J to 5 bases, leaving 13 bases not matched to a gene. Clones were read by immunoSEQ multiplex PCR, and TCRdb kept only the in-frame ones, dropping some. The sample holds about 85,000 clones; roughly 94% are singletons and the top ten take 0.2% to 0.3%. The chain couples TRBV7-9 to TRBJ2-1; 12 bases are shared with TRBD2. The TCR was taken from a human donor in good health. The sample consisted of T cells isolated from PBMCs. The DNA for the CDR3 is TGTGCCAGCAGCAGCCGACTAGCGGGAGACGATCGAAACAATGAGCAGTTCTTC. As protein: CASSSRLAGDDRNNEQFF.